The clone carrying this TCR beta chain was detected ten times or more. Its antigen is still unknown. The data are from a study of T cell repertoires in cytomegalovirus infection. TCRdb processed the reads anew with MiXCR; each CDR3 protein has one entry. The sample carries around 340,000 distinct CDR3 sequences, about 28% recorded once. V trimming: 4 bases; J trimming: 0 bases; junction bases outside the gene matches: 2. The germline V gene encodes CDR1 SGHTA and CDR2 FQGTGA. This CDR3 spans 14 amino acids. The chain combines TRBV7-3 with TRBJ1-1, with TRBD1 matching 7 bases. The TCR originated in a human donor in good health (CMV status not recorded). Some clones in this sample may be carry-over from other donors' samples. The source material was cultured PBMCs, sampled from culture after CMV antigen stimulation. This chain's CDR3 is CASSSQGVNTEAFF. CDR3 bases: TGTGCCAGCAGCTCTCAGGGGGTGAACACTGAAGCTTTCTTT.